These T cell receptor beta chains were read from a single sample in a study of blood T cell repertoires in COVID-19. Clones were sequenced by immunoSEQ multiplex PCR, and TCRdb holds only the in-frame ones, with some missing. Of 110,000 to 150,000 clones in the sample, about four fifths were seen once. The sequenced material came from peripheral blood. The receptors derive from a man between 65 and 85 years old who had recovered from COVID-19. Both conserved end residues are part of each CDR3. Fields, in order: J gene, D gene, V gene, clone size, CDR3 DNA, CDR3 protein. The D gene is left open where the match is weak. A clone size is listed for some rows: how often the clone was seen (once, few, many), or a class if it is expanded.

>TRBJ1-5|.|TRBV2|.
TGTGCCAGCAGTGCCCAGTCTGCAGGGGTCAATCAGCCCCAGCATTTT
CASSAQSAGVNQPQHF
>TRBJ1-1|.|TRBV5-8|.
TGTGCCAGCGATCGGAGGGGAATGAACACTGAAGCTTTCTTT
CASDRRGMNTEAFF
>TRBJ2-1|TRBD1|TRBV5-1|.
TGCGCCAGCAGGCGGACAGGGGGTGGCTCCTACAATGAGCAGTTCTTC
CASRRTGGGSYNEQFF
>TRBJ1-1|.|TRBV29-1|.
TGCAGCGTTGAAGATCACAGGCTGTCTGAAGCTTTCTTT
CSVEDHRLSEAFF
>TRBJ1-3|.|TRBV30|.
TGTGCCTGGAGTAGGACAGCTTACTCTGGAAACACCATATATTTT
CAWSRTAYSGNTIYF
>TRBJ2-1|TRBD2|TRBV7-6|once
TGTGCCAGCAGCTCCCCGGCGGGAGGGCGGGAGCAGTTCTTC
CASSSPAGGREQFF
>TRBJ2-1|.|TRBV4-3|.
TGCGCCAGCAGCCAAGATCTGTCCTTCGGCAATGAGCAGTTCTTC
CASSQDLSFGNEQFF
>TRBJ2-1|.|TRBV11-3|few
TGTGCCAGCAGCTTAGGGTACGGAGATGAGCAGTTCTTC
CASSLGYGDEQFF
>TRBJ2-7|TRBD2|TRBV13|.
TGTGCCAGCAGCTTGGGGACTAGCGGGAGTGGCTACGAGCAGTACTTC
CASSLGTSGSGYEQYF
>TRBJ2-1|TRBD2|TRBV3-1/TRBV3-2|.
TGTGCCAGCAGCCAAGATAGGATACTAGCGGGAAAGTCCTACAATGAGCAGTTCTTC
CASSQDRILAGKSYNEQFF
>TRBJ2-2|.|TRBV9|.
TGTGCCAGCAGCGTTGGGACTTCGAACACCGGGGAGCTGTTTTTT
CASSVGTSNTGELFF
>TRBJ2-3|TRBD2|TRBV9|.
TGTGCCAGCAGCGCCTCTGTAGCGGGGAAAAACACAGATACGCAGTATTTT
CASSASVAGKNTDTQYF
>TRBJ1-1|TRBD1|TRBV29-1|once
TGCAGCGTCCCCCCCCGACAGGGCTCTGGGGACACTGAAGCTTTCTTT
CSVPPRQGSGDTEAFF
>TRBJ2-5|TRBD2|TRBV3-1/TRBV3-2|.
TGTGCCAGCAGCCAAGGCATTTCGAGGACTAGCGGCCTTGAGACCCAGTACTTC
CASSQGISRTSGLETQYF
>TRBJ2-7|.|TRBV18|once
TGTGCCAGCTCACCCCCTCTAGCGTTCGAGCAGTACTTC
CASSPPLAFEQYF
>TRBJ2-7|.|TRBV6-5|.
TGTGCCAGCAGTCCAGGACTGGGAAACTACGAGCAGTACTTC
CASSPGLGNYEQYF
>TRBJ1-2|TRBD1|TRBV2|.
TGTGCCAGCAGTTCCGATTTGCCGACAGGGCCCTATGGCTACACCTTC
CASSSDLPTGPYGYTF
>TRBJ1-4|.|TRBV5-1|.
TGCGCCAGCAGCTTGAGCGGAGCAACTAATGAAAAACTGTTTTTT
CASSLSGATNEKLFF
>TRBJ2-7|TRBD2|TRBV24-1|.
TGTGCCACCAGTGACCCTCCTAGCGGGGGAGGTGCCTACGAGCAGTACTTC
CATSDPPSGGGAYEQYF
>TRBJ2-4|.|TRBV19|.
TGTGCCAGTAGTGGACGGGACTCGAGGTTGGACATTCAGTACTTC
CASSGRDSRLDIQYF
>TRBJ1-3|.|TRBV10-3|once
TGTGCCACCGGGGACTTGGGTTCCGGAAACACCATATATTTT
CATGDLGSGNTIYF
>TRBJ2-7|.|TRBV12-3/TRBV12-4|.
TGTGCCAGCAGTCTCGGCAGGATCTACGAGCAGTACTTC
CASSLGRIYEQYF
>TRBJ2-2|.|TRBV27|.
TGTGCCAGCAGCGGGGGGCTGGCCGGGGAGCTGTTTTTT
CASSGGLAGELFF
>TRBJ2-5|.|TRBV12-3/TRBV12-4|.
TGTGCCAGCAGTTGGGACTACCAAGAGACCCAGTACTTC
CASSWDYQETQYF
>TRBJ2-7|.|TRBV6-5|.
TGTGCCAGCAGTTCCCCTTCGACAAGATACTACGAGCAGTACTTC
CASSSPSTRYYEQYF
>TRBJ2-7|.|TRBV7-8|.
TGTGCCAGCAGCTTAGACCCAAGCTGGTCCTACGAGCAGTACTTC
CASSLDPSWSYEQYF
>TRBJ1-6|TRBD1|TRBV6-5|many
TGTGCCACCCGACAGGGGATTAATTCACCCCTCCACTTT
CATRQGINSPLHF
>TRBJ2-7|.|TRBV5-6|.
TGTGCCAGCAGCTCTACAGGGATCCAGTACTTC
CASSSTGIQYF
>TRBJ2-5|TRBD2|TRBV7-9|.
TGTGCCAGCAGCTTAGCGCGGGAGAATAGAGAGACCCAGTACTTC
CASSLARENRETQYF
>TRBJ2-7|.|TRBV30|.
TGTGCCTGGAGTCCCGTCCAGGAGCAGTACTTC
CAWSPVQEQYF
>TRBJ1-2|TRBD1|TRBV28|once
TGTGCCAGCAACACACAGGGACAGTCCTATGGCTACACCTTC
CASNTQGQSYGYTF
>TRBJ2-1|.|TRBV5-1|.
TGCGCCAGCAGCTTACCTAGGGTTGGGGCCCACAATGAGCAGTTCTTC
CASSLPRVGAHNEQFF
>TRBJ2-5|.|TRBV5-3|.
TGTGCCAGAAGGACAAACGTAGCGAGAGCCCTACTCCAAGAGACCCAGTACTTC
CARRTNVARALLQETQYF
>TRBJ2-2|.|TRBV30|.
TGTGCCTGGAGTGACGGGCCTAGCTCCGGGGAGCTGTTTTTT
CAWSDGPSSGELFF
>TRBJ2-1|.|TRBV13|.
TGTGCCAGCAGCTTACGGGGGAAGGGGGCCCTTGGTGAGCAGTTCTTC
CASSLRGKGALGEQFF
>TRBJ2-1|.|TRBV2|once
TGTGCCAGCAGGAGGGGACAAGGGGACCACAATGAGCAGTTCTTC
CASRRGQGDHNEQFF
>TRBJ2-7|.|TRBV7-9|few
TGTGCCAGCAGCTCGTCAGGGACACTCTCCTACGAGCAGTACTTC
CASSSSGTLSYEQYF
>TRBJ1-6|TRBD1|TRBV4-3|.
TGCGCCAGCAGCCAAGGCAGGGGGACGGATTCACCCCTCCACTTT
CASSQGRGTDSPLHF
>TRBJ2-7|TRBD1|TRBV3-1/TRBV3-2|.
TGTGCCAGCAGCCATTGGGACAGAAACTACGAGCAGTACTTC
CASSHWDRNYEQYF